This TCR beta chain was recovered during a study of a mutant IDH1 vaccine in newly diagnosed glioma. This CDR3 region has 15 residues. With 4 bases clipped from V and 3 bases from J, the junction kept 6 bases outside the gene matches. The V gene's germline CDR1 is MGHRA and CDR2 YSYEKL. Method: immunoSEQ multiplex PCR; TCRdb's copy keeps in-frame clones and lacks some. This sample has fewer than 35,000 clones, with 90% found just once. Comments on this clone: Its antigen remains unidentified.

As to time point: week 11, during vaccination. The content of each vaccine dose was 300 ug of mutant IDH1 20-mer peptide, and topical imiquimod accompanied it. This chain links TRBV4-1 with TRBJ2-3, with 8 bases identical to TRBD2. This material consisted of PBMCs, taken from a glioma patient whose treatment included an IDH1 peptide vaccine. The sequence was obtained from a young man with glioma. CDR3 bases: TGCGCCAGCAGCCCGGGGGGGAGGGAAACAGATACGCAGTATTTT. Residues: CASSPGGRETDTQYF.